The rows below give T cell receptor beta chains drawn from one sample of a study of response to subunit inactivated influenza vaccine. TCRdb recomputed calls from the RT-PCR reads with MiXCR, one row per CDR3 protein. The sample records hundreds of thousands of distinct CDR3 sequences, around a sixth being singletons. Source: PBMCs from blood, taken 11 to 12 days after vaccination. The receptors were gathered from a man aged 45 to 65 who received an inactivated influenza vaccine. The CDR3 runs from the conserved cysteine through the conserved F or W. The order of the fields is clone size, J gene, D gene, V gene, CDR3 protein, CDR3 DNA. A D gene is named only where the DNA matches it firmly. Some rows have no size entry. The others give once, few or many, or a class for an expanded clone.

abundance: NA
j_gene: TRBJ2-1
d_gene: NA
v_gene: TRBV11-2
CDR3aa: CASSLSRGRENYNEQFF
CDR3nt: TGTGCCAGCAGCCTCTCCCGGGGGCGGGAGAACTACAATGAGCAGTTCTTC

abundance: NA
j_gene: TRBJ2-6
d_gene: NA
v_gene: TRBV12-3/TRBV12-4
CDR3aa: CASSFAGNVLTF
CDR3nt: TGTGCCAGCAGTTTCGCGGGCAACGTCCTGACTTTC

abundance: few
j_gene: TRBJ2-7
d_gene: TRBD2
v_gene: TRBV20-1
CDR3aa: CSAFMTSELYEQYF
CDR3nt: TGCAGTGCTTTTATGACTAGCGAACTTTACGAGCAGTACTTC

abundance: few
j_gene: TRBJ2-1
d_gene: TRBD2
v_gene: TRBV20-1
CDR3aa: CSATLAGAWDEQFF
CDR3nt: TGCAGTGCAACACTAGCGGGAGCGTGGGATGAGCAGTTCTTC

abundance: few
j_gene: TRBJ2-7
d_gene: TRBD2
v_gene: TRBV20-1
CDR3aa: CSAKTSGRSNEQYF
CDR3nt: TGCAGTGCTAAGACTAGCGGGAGGTCAAACGAGCAGTACTTC

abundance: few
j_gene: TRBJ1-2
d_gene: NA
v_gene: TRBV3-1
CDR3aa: CASSPLGEADGYTF
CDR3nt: TGTGCCAGCAGCCCTCTGGGGGAAGCGGATGGCTACACCTTC

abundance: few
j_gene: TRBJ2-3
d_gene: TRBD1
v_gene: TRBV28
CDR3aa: CASSLQGVSTDTQYF
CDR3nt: TGTGCCAGCAGTTTACAGGGGGTGAGCACAGATACGCAGTATTTT

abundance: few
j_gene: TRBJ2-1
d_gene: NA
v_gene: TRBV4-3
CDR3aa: CASSQVPGPTYNEQFF
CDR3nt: TGCGCCAGCAGCCAAGTCCCGGGCCCAACCTACAATGAGCAGTTCTTC

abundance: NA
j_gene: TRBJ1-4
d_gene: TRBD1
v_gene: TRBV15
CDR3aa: CATSRAGQGGEKLFF
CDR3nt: TGTGCCACCAGCAGAGCGGGACAGGGTGGTGAAAAACTGTTTTTT

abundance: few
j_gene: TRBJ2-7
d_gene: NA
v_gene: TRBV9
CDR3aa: CASSRTEAYEQYF
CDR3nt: TGTGCCAGCAGCAGAACAGAGGCCTACGAGCAGTACTTC

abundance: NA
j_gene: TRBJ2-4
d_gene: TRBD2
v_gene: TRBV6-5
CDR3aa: CASSSVGRAKNIQYF
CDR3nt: TGTGCCAGCAGTTCTGTCGGGAGGGCCAAAAACATTCAGTACTTC

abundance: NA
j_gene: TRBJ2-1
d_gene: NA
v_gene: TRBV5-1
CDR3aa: CASSFWGPNEQFF
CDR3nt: TGCGCCAGCAGCTTCTGGGGGCCCAATGAGCAGTTCTTC

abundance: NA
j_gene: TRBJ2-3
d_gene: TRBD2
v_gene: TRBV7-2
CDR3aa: CASSFSLAGDTDTQYF
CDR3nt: TGTGCCAGCAGCTTTTCTCTAGCGGGGGACACAGATACGCAGTATTTT

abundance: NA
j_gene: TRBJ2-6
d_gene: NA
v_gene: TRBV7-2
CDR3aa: CASNLLGSGANVLTF
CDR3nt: TGTGCCAGCAACCTACTCGGTTCTGGGGCCAACGTCCTGACTTTC

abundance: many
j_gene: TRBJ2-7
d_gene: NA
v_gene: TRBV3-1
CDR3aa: CASSQVPLAYEQYF
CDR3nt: TGTGCCAGCAGCCAAGTCCCCCTGGCCTACGAGCAGTACTTC

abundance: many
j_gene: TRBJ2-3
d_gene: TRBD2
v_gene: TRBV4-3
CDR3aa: CASSQAVAGVKTDTQYF
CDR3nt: TGCGCCAGCAGCCAAGCCGTAGCGGGAGTTAAAACAGATACGCAGTATTTT

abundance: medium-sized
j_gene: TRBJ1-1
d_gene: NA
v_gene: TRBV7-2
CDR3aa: CASSLVGGRNTEAFF
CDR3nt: TGTGCCAGCAGCTTAGTTGGAGGGAGGAACACTGAAGCTTTCTTT

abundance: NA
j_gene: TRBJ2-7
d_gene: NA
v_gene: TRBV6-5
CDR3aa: CASSYSGSGPSYEQYF
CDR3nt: TGTGCCAGCAGTTACTCTGGTAGCGGACCCTCCTACGAGCAGTACTTC